The clone carrying this T cell receptor beta chain was observed a single time. Its antigen is not identified. Both 60 Vbeta primers and 13 Jbeta primers went into the PCR. TCRdb's table, derived via immunoSEQ multiplex PCR, lists solely in-frame clones and lacks some. This table has 150,000 to 200,000 clones, about 72% appearing once. Whereas donors were nominally healthy upon sampling, unrecorded immune exposures were probable. This sample was taken from a study of cytomegalovirus exposure and HLA in healthy donors. V shed 5 bases and J 1 base; nucleotides not matched to a gene: 2. The length of the CDR3 is 15 residues. Germline-derived CDR1 and CDR2 are SGHAT and FQNNGV. Whole-study findings and limits: HLA-A and HLA-B allele assignments for most subjects were reportedly predicted accurately using TCR beta sequences.

The sequence derives from a human donor in good health. The sequenced material came from PBMCs. This rearrangement joins TRBV11-2 to TRBJ2-1; 10 nucleotides agree with TRBD1. The CDR3 here is CASSADRGSYNEQFF. CDR3 DNA: TGTGCCAGCAGCGCGGACAGGGGGTCCTACAATGAGCAGTTCTTC.